This T cell receptor (beta chain) was identified during a study of CD8+CD57+ T cells in acquired aplastic anemia. TCR beta VDJ and CDR3 profiling used genomic DNA as template. MiXCR, run by TCRdb on the reads, gives a single entry per CDR3 protein. The sample contains more than 150,000 distinct CDR3 sequences, around half of which appear only once. CDR3 length: 14 residues. Looked up from germline, CDR1 is LNHDA and CDR2 is SQIVND (reference sequence). Trimming removed 5 bases at V and 5 bases at J, with 13 bases between. Patients included in sequencing had previously demonstrated CD8+CD57+ cell expansion by flow cytometry. This clonotype appeared many times.

Sequencing was performed on sorted CD4+, CD8+, or CD8+CD57+ T cells (not recorded which) from PBMCs. The genes are TRBV19 and TRBJ2-4; a weak D match, TRBD1 (6 bases). This clonotype originated in a human donor with aplastic anemia. The CDR3 nucleotides read TGTGCCAGTAGTGTACAGGGTGTGCAAAACATTCAGTACTTC. It codes for CASSVQGVQNIQYF.